What follows describes a single T cell receptor (beta chain). This CDR3 region has 15 residues. V was clipped by 6 bases and J by 0 bases; unmatched bases: 4. Looked up from germline, CDR1 is MNHEY and CDR2 is SVGAGI. This record comes from a study of blood T cell repertoires in COVID-19. Whole-study context: Sites in the United States, Italy and Spain provided acute and convalescent COVID-19 samples. T cells, B-cell-depleted T cells, or PBMCs supplied cDNA or gDNA.

Per the authors' pipeline: Amplification from reference gene primers served as the basis for estimated nucleated cell counts. Sequencing was performed with immunoSEQ multiplex PCR; in TCRdb, only in-frame clones are kept and a portion is missing. V, J and clone size are taken as reported in that table, and D and trimming were inferred from the DNA itself. Among around 160,000 clones, roughly 80% were seen once, and the ten largest hold about 3%. This TCR came from a woman between 40 and 50 years old with active or convalescent COVID-19. Sequencing was performed on peripheral blood. The chain couples TRBV6-5 to TRBJ1-3; TRBD1 agrees at 8 bases. CDR3 sequence reads: CASRRQGSSGNTIYF. DNA of the CDR3: TGTGCCAGCAGACGACAGGGGAGCTCTGGAAACACCATATATTTT.